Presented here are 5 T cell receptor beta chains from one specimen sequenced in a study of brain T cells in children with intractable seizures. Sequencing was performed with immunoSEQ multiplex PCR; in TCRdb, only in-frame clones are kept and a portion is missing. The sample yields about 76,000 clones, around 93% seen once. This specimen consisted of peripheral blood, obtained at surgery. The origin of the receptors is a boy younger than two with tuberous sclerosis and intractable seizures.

DNA of the CDR3: TGTGCCAGCAGCTTAAGACTCTACGAGCAGTACTTC. It encodes CASSLRLYEQYF. The chain carries TRBV11-3 and TRBJ2-7; D gene ambiguous. With 2 bases removed from V and 3 bases from J, the gap between germline ends came to 5 bases. The germline CDR1 and CDR2 sequences are SGHNT and YENEEA. CDR3 size: 12 residues.

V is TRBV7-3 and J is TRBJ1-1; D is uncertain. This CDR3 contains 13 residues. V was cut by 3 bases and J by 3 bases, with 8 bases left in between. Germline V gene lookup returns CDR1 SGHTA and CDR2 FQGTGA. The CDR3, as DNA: TGTGCCAGCAGCTTGAATGAGGACACTGAAGCTTTCTTT. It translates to CASSLNEDTEAFF. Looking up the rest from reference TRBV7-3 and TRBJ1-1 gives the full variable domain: GAGVSQTPSNKVTEKGKYVELRCDPISGHTALYWYRQSLGQGPEFLIYFQGTGAADDSGLPNDRFFAVRPEGSVSTLKIQRTERGDSAVYLCASSLNEDTEAFFGQGTRLTVV.

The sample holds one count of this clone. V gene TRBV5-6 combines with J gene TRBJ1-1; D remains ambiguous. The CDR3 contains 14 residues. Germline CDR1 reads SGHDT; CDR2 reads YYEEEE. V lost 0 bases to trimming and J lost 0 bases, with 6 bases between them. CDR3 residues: CASSLVRLNTEAFF. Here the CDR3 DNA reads TGTGCCAGCAGCTTGGTGAGATTGAACACTGAAGCTTTCTTT.

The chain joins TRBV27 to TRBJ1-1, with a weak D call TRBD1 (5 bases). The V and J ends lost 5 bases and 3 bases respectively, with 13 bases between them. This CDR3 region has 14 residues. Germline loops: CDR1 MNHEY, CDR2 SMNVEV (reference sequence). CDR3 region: CASSMTVHDTEAFF. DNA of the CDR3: TGTGCCAGCAGTATGACAGTTCATGACACTGAAGCTTTCTTT.

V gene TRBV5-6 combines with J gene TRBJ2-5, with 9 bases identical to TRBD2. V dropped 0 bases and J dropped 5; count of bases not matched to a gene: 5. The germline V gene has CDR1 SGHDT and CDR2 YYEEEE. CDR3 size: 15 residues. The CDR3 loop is CASSLVREGRETQYF. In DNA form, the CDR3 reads TGTGCCAGCAGCTTGGTGCGGGAGGGCCGGGAGACCCAGTACTTC.